This passage covers 10 T cell receptor beta chains from one sample sequenced in a study of OX40 agonist ivuxolimab in advanced cancers. The method was immunoSEQ multiplex PCR; TCRdb's version includes in-frame clones alone and lacks a portion of them. This sample carries some 64,000 clones, approximately 93% of them seen once, and the ten largest clones take around 20%. The sequencing here drew on CD4+ or CD8+ T cells sorted from blood, taken in a trial of the OX40 agonist ivuxolimab. The receptor source for this set is an adult with an advanced solid tumor such as melanoma, head and neck, liver or kidney cancer.

This chain connects TRBV7-9 to TRBJ1-1, with D uncertain. Germline CDR1 and CDR2: SEHNR and FQNEAQ (reference sequence). The CDR3 length is 12 residues. The V and J ends lost 4 bases and 3 bases respectively, with 6 bases between them. The CDR3, as DNA: TGTGCCAGCAGCTGGATCGACACTGAAGCTTTCTTT. It yields the protein CASSWIDTEAFF.

V gene TRBV11-3 combines with J gene TRBJ2-2; TRBD1 aligns across 9 bases. The germline V gene encodes CDR1 SGHNT and CDR2 YENEEA. This CDR3 spans 16 amino acids. J lost 5 bases, V lost 5 bases, and 9 bases had no gene match. The CDR3 here is CASSPPGQGETGELFF. DNA of the CDR3: TGTGCCAGCAGCCCACCGGGACAGGGCGAAACCGGGGAGCTGTTTTTT.

V is TRBV5-5 and J is TRBJ2-1, with D possibly TRBD1 on 5 matching bases. With 2 bases removed from V and 6 bases from J, the gap between germline ends came to 9 bases. The CDR3 totals 13 residues. The germline V gene encodes CDR1 SGHKS and CDR2 YYEKEE (reference sequence). CDR3 in amino acids: CASSLWQGNEQFF. CDR3 nucleotides: TGTGCCAGCAGCTTATGGCAGGGCAATGAGCAGTTCTTC. The variable domain in full, completed from reference TRBV5-5 and TRBJ2-1, reads DAGVTQSPTHLIKTRGQQVTLRCSPISGHKSVSWYQQVLGQGPQFIFQYYEKEERGRGNFPDRFSARQFPNYSSELNVNALLLGDSALYLCASSLWQGNEQFFGPGTRLTVL.

The chain couples TRBV9 to TRBJ1-3; tentatively, D is TRBD1 (6 bases). Trimming left V 3 bases short and J 0 bases short, with 10 bases between. Germline CDR1 is SGDLS and CDR2 is YYNGEE. CDR3 size: 15 residues. The CDR3 sequence is CASSAGTSSGNTIYF. CDR3 in DNA: TGTGCCAGCAGCGCCGGGACATCCTCTGGAAACACCATATATTTT.

As DNA, the CDR3 is TGTGCCAGCAGACCGGACGGGTACAATGAGCAGTTCTTC. Translating gives CASRPDGYNEQFF. The J gene is TRBJ2-1, the V gene TRBV5-4, with D unresolved. V lost 5 bases, J lost 4 bases, and 10 bases lay in between. This CDR3 is 13 amino acids long. Germline V gene lookup returns CDR1 SGHNT and CDR2 YYREEE (reference sequence).

The chain employs TRBV19 and TRBJ1-6; D not resolved. Germline-derived CDR1 and CDR2 are LNHDA and SQIVND (reference sequence). CDR3 length: 15 residues. V gave up 0 bases and J gave up 8 bases, with 11 bases separating them. CDR3 in DNA: TGTGCCAGTAGTATAGATATGAATATGGATTCACCCCTCCACTTT. Its translation is CASSIDMNMDSPLHF.

The chain recombines TRBV4-1 with TRBJ2-3; D possibly corresponds to TRBD2 (5 bases). Trimming took 1 base from V and 1 from J, leaving 12 bases between them. The CDR3 has 16 amino acids. Germline CDR1 and CDR2: MGHRA and YSYEKL. The CDR3 DNA sequence: TGCGCCAGCAGCCAAGCGGGCCCAGCGGGCACAGATACGCAGTATTTT. The encoded protein is CASSQAGPAGTDTQYF.

This chain joins TRBV27 and TRBJ1-5, with 7 bases identical to TRBD1. The CDR3 is 14 amino acids. Germline V CDR1 and CDR2: MNHEY, SMNVEV (reference sequence). The J segment lost 6 bases and the V segment lost 6 bases, leaving 8 bases of the junction unmatched. This CDR3 is CASSPGTEVQPQHF. In nucleotides, the CDR3 is TGTGCCAGCAGCCCCGGGACAGAAGTTCAGCCCCAGCATTTT.

The chain recombines TRBV28 with TRBJ2-5; TRBD1 matches at 12 bases. The J call is uncertain, as TRBJ2-7 better fits the DNA end. The CDR3 runs to 17 residues. CDR1 is MDHEN, CDR2 SYDVKM, per germline. The CDR3 spells CASSLETGTGGTYEQYF. The CDR3 region has the DNA TGTGCCAGCAGTTTAGAGACCGGGACAGGGGGCACCTACGAGCAGTACTTC.

V is TRBV11-2 and J is TRBJ2-5, with TRBD2 matching 8 bases. The CDR3 spans 15 residues. The V segment lost 5 bases and the J segment 5 bases; nucleotides outside the gene matches: 10. Germline loops: CDR1 SGHAT, CDR2 FQNNGV. The CDR3 protein is CASSIREGLGETQYF. As DNA, the CDR3 is TGTGCCAGCAGCATCCGGGAGGGGCTCGGGGAGACCCAGTACTTC.